This T cell receptor beta chain was captured in a study of cytomegalovirus exposure and HLA in healthy donors. About the study: Later, an analysis reported that the 110 or so validation repertoires had used the same platform as the 666 first-cohort repertoires.

Unmatched junction bases numbered 8, after V lost 6 bases and J lost 4 bases. This CDR3 spans 14 amino acids. Per germline, CDR1 SGHTA and CDR2 FQGTGA. General study results and limits: Three CMV-associated chains proved CMV antigen-specific in vitro. Per published reports, the classifier diagnosed cytomegalovirus status with high specificity and sensitivity.

Sequencing was performed with immunoSEQ multiplex PCR; in TCRdb, only in-frame clones are kept and a portion is missing. This table has some 330,000 clones, 80% to 90% appearing once. Comments on this clone: Its antigen is currently unknown.

The TCR sequence derives from a woman between 18 and 29 years old in good health and CMV-seronegative. The material sequenced was PBMCs. The chain recombines TRBV7-3 with TRBJ2-7; 8 nucleotides agree with TRBD2. The CDR3 loop is CASRSGGGLYEQYF. The CDR3 bases are TGTGCCAGCAGATCCGGCGGGGGGTTGTACGAGCAGTACTTC.